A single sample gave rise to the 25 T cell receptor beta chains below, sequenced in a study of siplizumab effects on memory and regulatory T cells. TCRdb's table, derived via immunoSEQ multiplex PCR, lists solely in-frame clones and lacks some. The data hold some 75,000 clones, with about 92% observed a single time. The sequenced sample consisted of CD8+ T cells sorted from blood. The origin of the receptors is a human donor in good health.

The CDR3 sequence is CASQTPGTGNGYTF. The CDR3 DNA follows: TGTGCCAGCCAAACTCCCGGGACAGGAAATGGCTACACCTTC. The chain uses TRBV28 and TRBJ1-2, with 8 bases aligning to TRBD1. The CDR3 is made up of 14 amino acids. Germline V gene data show CDR1 as MDHEN and CDR2 as SYDVKM. V dropped 8 bases and J dropped 6; count of bases not matched to a gene: 11.

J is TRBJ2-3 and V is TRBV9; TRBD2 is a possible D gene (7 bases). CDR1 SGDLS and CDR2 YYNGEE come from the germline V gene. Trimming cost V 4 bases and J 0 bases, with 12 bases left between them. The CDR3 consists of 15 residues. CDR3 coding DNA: TGTGCCAGCAGCCCGGGGGGCAGAAGCACAGATACGCAGTATTTT. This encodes CASSPGGRSTDTQYF. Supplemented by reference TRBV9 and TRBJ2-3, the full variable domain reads DSGVTQTPKHLITATGQRVTLRCSPRSGDLSVYWYQQSLDQGLQFLIQYYNGEERAKGNILERFSAQQFPDLHSELNLSSLELGDSALYFCASSPGGRSTDTQYFGPGTRLTVL.

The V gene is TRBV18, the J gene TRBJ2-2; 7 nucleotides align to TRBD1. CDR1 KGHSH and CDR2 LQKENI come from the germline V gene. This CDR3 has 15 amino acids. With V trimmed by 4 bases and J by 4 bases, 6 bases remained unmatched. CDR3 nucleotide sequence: TGTGCCAGCTCACTTCCGGGACAGTCCACCGGGGAGCTGTTTTTT. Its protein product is CASSLPGQSTGELFF.

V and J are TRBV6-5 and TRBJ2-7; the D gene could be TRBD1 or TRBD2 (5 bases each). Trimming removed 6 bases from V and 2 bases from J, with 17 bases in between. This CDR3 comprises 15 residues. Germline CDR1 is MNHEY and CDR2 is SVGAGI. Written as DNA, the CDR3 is TGTGCCAGCAGCAGTTCCCTGACAGCGGCCTACGAGCAGTACTTC. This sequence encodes CASSSSLTAAYEQYF.

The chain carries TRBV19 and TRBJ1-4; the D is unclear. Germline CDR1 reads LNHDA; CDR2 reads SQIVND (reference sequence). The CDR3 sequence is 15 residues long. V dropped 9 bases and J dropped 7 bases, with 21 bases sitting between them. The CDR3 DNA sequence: TGTGCCAGCGACTCTCGGACGGACGACGGTGAAAAACTGTTTTTT. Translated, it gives CASDSRTDDGEKLFF. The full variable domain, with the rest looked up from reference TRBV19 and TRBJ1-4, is DGGITQSPKYLFRKEGQNVTLSCEQNLNHDAMYWYRQDPGQGLRLIYYSQIVNDFQKGDIAEGYSVSREKKESFPLTVTSAQKNPTAFYLCASDSRTDDGEKLFFGSGTQLSVL.

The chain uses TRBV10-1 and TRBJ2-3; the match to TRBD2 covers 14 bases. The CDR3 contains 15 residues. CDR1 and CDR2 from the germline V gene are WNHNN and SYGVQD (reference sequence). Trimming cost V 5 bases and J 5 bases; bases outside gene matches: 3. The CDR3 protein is CASSLGTSGGDTQYF. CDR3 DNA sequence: TGCGCCAGCAGTCTTGGGACTAGCGGGGGAGATACGCAGTATTTT.

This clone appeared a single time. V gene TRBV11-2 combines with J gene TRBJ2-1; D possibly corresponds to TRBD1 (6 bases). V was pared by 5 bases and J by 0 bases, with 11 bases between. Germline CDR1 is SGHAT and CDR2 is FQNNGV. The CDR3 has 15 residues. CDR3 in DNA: TGTGCCAGCAGCGCCTTGGGGGCCTCCTACAATGAGCAGTTCTTC. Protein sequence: CASSALGASYNEQFF.

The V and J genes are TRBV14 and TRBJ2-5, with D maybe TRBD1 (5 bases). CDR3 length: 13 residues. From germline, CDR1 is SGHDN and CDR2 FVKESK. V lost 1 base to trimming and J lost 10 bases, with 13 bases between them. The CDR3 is CASSQVYQGHQYF. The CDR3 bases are TGTGCCAGCAGCCAAGTGTACCAGGGTCACCAGTACTTC.

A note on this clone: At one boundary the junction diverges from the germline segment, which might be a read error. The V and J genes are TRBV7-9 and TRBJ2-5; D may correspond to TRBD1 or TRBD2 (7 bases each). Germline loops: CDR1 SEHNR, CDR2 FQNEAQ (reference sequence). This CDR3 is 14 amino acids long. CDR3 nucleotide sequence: TGTGCCAGCAGCGGCCAGAGGGGGAGGGGACAGCCAGACTTC. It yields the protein CASSGQRGRGQPDF.

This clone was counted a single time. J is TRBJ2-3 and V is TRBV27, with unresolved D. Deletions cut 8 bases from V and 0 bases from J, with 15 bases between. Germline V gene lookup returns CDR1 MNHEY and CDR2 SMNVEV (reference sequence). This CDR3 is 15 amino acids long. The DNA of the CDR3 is TGTGCCAGCGGAGAGACCTTCTCTAGCACAGATACGCAGTATTTT. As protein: CASGETFSSTDTQYF.

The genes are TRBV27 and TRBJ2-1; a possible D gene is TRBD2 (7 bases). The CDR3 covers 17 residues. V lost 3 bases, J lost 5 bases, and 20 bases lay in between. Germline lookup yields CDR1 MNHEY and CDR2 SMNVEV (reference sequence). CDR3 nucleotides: TGTGCCAGCAGTTTGAATCCCCGCGGGGGCGTAAACAATGAGCAGTTCTTC. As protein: CASSLNPRGGVNNEQFF.

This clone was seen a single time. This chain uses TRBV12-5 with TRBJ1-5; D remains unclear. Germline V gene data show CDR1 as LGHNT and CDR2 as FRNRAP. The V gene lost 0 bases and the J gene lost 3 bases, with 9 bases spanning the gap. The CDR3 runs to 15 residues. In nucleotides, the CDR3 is TGTGCTAGTGGTTTGGTACCGGAGGTCAATCAGCCCCAGCATTTT. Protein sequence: CASGLVPEVNQPQHF.

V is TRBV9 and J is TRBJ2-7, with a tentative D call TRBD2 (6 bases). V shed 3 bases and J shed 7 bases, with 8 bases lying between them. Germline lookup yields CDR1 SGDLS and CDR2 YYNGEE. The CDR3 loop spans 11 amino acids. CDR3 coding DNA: TGTGCCAGCAGCGCGGAGGGGGAGCAGTACTTC. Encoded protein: CASSAEGEQYF.

Here the CDR3 DNA reads TGTGCCAGCAGTGAACGGGGCGTCTATGGCTACACCTTC. This translates into CASSERGVYGYTF. The V call is TRBV6-1, the J call TRBJ1-2, with D possibly matching TRBD1 (5 bases). Germline V lookup: CDR1 MNHNS, CDR2 SASEGT. The CDR3 is 13 residues long. With 2 bases removed from V and 4 bases from J, the gap between germline ends came to 8 bases.

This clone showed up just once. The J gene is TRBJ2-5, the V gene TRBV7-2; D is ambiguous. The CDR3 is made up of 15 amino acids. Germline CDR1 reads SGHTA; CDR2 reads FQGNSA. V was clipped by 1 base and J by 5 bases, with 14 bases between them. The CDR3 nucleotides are TGTGCCAGCAGCTTAGAGGGAACGAGAGGTGAGACCCAGTACTTC. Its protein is CASSLEGTRGETQYF. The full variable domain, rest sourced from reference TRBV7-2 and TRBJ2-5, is GAGVSQSPSNKVTEKGKDVELRCDPISGHTALYWYRQSLGQGLEFLIYFQGNSAPDKSGLPSDRFSAERTGGSVSTLTIQRTQQEDSAVYLCASSLEGTRGETQYFGPGTRLLVL.

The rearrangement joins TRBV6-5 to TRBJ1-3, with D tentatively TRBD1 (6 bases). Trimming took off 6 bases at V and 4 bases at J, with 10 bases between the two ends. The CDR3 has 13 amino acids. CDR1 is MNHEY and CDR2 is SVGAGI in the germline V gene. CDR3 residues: CASSGTYGNTIYF. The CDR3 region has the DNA TGTGCCAGCAGCGGGACATACGGAAACACCATATATTTT.

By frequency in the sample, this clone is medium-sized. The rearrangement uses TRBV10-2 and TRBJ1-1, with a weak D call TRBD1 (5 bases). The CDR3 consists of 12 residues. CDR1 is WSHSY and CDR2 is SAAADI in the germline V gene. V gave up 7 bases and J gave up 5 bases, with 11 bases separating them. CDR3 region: CASIGGWTEAFF. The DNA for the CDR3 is TGCGCCAGCATCGGGGGTTGGACTGAAGCTTTCTTT.

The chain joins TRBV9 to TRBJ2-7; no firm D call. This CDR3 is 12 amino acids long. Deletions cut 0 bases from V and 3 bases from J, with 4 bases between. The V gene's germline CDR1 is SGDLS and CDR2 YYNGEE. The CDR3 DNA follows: TGTGCCAGCAGCGTAGACGGCTACGAGCAGTACTTC. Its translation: CASSVDGYEQYF.

The CDR3 is CASSGAGATEAFF. The CDR3 bases are TGTGCCAGCAGTGGGGCAGGGGCAACTGAAGCTTTCTTT. V and J are TRBV2 and TRBJ1-1; D may be TRBD1 (6 bases). With 4 bases removed from V and 5 bases from J, the gap between germline ends came to 11 bases. This CDR3 has 13 amino acids. Germline assignment: CDR1 SNHLY and CDR2 FYNNEI.

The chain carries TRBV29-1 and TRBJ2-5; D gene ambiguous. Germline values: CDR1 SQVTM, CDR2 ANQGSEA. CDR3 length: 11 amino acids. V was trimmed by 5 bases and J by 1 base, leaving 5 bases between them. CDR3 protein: CSVKLQETQYF. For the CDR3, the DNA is TGCAGCGTTAAACTCCAAGAGACCCAGTACTTC. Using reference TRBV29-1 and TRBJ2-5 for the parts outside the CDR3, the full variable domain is SAVISQKPSRDICQRGTSLTIQCQVDSQVTMMFWYRQQPGQSLTLIATANQGSEATYESGFVIDKFPISRPNLTFSTLTVSNMSPEDSSIYLCSVKLQETQYFGPGTRLLVL.

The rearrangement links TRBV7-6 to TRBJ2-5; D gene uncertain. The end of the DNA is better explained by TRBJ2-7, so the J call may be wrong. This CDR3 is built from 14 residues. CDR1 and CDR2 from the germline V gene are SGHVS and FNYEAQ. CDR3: CASSLGHGVYEQYF. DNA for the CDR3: TGTGCCAGCAGCTTAGGTCATGGGGTCTACGAGCAGTACTTC.

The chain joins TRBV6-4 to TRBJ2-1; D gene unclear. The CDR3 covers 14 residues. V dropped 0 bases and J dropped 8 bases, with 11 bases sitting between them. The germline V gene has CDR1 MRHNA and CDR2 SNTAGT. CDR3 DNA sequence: TGTGCCAGCAGTGACTCGATCCAGGCCCATGAGCAGTTCTTC. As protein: CASSDSIQAHEQFF.

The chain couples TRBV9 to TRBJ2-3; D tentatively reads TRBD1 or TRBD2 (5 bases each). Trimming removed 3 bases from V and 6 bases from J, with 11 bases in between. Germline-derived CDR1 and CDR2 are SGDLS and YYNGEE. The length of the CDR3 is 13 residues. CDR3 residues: CASSEEGLDTQYF. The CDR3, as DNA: TGTGCCAGCAGCGAAGAGGGGTTGGATACGCAGTATTTT.

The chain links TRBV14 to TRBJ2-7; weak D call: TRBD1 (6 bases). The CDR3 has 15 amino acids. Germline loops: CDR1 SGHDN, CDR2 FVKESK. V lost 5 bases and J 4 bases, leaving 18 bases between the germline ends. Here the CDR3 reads CASSAYRSQGYEQYF. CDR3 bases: TGTGCCAGCAGCGCCTACCGCTCACAGGGTTACGAGCAGTACTTC.

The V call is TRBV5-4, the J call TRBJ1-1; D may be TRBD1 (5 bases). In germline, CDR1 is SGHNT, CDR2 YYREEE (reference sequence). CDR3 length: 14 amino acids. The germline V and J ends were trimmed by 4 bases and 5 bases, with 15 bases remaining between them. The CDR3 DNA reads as TGTGCCAGCAGCGGGGGGACGGGAGGGACTGAAGCTTTCTTT. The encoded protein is CASSGGTGGTEAFF.